This is a list of T cell receptor beta chains from one sample in a study of blood T cell repertoires in COVID-19. Libraries were prepared by immunoSEQ multiplex PCR; TCRdb keeps only in-frame clonotypes and omits some of them. The profile covers under 300,000 clones, with 85% to 90% appearing a single time and about 1.6% taken by the ten largest. Specimen: PBMCs or T cells enriched from blood (not recorded which). The receptors were sampled from a woman in her 50s who had recovered from COVID-19. CDR3s include the opening cysteine and the closing phenylalanine or tryptophan. The D gene is left open where the match is weak. Size is omitted from some rows. Given values are once, few, many or a class for expanded clones.

TRBV28	TRBJ2-5	NA	NA	TGTGCCAGCAGCTCAGCGGGTAGAGGAGAGACCCAGTACTTC	CASSSAGRGETQYF
TRBV18	TRBJ1-3	NA	NA	TGTGCCAGCTCCACAAGGGCAGCCGGGGAAAGTGGAAACACCATATATTTT	CASSTRAAGESGNTIYF
TRBV3-1/TRBV3-2	TRBJ2-2	NA	NA	TGTGCCAGCAGCTCAAGAGGGAGTGTGAACACCGGGGAGCTGTTTTTT	CASSSRGSVNTGELFF
TRBV2	TRBJ2-1	TRBD2	NA	TGTGCCAGCACCCAGGAGCGGGACGGCTACAATGAGCAGTTCTTC	CASTQERDGYNEQFF
TRBV6-5	TRBJ2-7	NA	NA	TGTGCCAGCCGGGACTCAAGCTCCTACGAGCAGTACTTC	CASRDSSSYEQYF
TRBV5-1	TRBJ1-2	TRBD1	NA	TGCGCCAGCAGCCCAGGGGACAGGGCTAGGCCATTGGGCCATGGCTACACCTTC	CASSPGDRARPLGHGYTF
TRBV2	TRBJ1-2	NA	NA	TGTGCCAGCATCCGTGGCAGGGGTGAGGGCTACACCTTC	CASIRGRGEGYTF
TRBV6-5	TRBJ1-5	NA	NA	TGTGCCAGCCACCGAATAGCAGGGGAAGTTCAGCCCCAGCATTTT	CASHRIAGEVQPQHF
TRBV7-9	TRBJ1-5	TRBD1	few	TGTGCCAGCAGCCCACAGGGGAATCAGCCCCAGCATTTT	CASSPQGNQPQHF
TRBV2	TRBJ1-2	TRBD1	NA	TGTGCCAGCAGTGAGACAGGGAGCACTCTATATGGCTACACCTTC	CASSETGSTLYGYTF
TRBV7-2	TRBJ2-2	NA	NA	TGTGCCAGCAGCTTAGGACACAGAATGAAGAACACCGGGGAGCTGTTTTTT	CASSLGHRMKNTGELFF
TRBV6-8	TRBJ1-2	TRBD1	once	TGTGCCAGCAGTTACTCGAAAGGGACAGGGAAAGGCTACACCTTC	CASSYSKGTGKGYTF
TRBV28	TRBJ2-1	NA	NA	TGTGCCACCTCTGGGGGCGGGCGCAACGAGCAGTTCTTC	CATSGGGRNEQFF
TRBV6-2/TRBV6-3	TRBJ2-1	TRBD1	NA	TGTGCCAGCAGTTACTTGGACAGGGTCCGCAATGAGCAGTTCTTC	CASSYLDRVRNEQFF
TRBV2	TRBJ1-4	TRBD1	NA	TGTGCCAGCAGTGACCACTGGGACAGGTGGGGTGAAAAACTGTTTTTT	CASSDHWDRWGEKLFF
TRBV2	TRBJ2-5	TRBD1	NA	TGTGCCAGCAGGGTTCACAGGGGAGAGACCCAGTACTTC	CASRVHRGETQYF
TRBV29-1	TRBJ1-3	TRBD1	NA	TGCAGCGCGGGACAGGGAAGAAACACCATATATTTT	CSAGQGRNTIYF
TRBV19	TRBJ1-1	NA	NA	TGTGCCAGTAGTATAGAGGTGAGGAACACTGAAGCTTTCTTT	CASSIEVRNTEAFF
TRBV2	TRBJ2-1	TRBD2	NA	TGTGCCAGCAGATCTAGCGGGAGTATTGGTGGTGAGCAGTTCTTC	CASRSSGSIGGEQFF
TRBV16	TRBJ1-6	TRBD1	few	TGTGCCAGCAGACTGGGACAGTCGAATTCACCCCTCCACTTT	CASRLGQSNSPLHF
TRBV2	TRBJ2-1	NA	NA	TGTGCCAGCAACTTGGAGGACTACAATGAGCAGTTCTTC	CASNLEDYNEQFF
TRBV19	TRBJ1-3	NA	NA	TGTGCCAGTAGTATCCCGGGGTCCGGAAACACCATATATTTT	CASSIPGSGNTIYF
TRBV3-1/TRBV3-2	TRBJ1-5	NA	NA	TGTGCAGCAGCGGCTGGGCTCCCATTTTTGCATCATCAGCCCCAGCATTTT	CAAAAGLPFLHHQPQHF
TRBV5-1	TRBJ2-2	TRBD2	NA	TGCGCCAGCAGCTTGTCTGGACTAGCTTGGACCGGGGAGCTGTTTTTT	CASSLSGLAWTGELFF
TRBV4-3	TRBJ2-3	NA	NA	TGCGCCAGCAGCCAAGATCGGACTCTCATTGGAGATACGCAGTATTTT	CASSQDRTLIGDTQYF
TRBV3-1/TRBV3-2	TRBJ2-1	TRBD2	NA	TGTGCCAGCAGCCTAGATATAGCGGGTGAGCAGTTCTTC	CASSLDIAGEQFF
TRBV28	TRBJ1-1	NA	NA	TGTGCCAGCAGTTTGCCAGCGTCGAACACTGAAGCTTTCTTT	CASSLPASNTEAFF
TRBV2	TRBJ1-4	TRBD1	NA	TGTGCCAGCCTTAGGGACAGATTAACAACTAATGAAAAACTGTTTTTT	CASLRDRLTTNEKLFF
TRBV19	TRBJ2-5	TRBD1	once	TGTGCCAGTAGGCCGACAGGGGGCCTGGAGACCCAGTACTTC	CASRPTGGLETQYF
TRBV7-2	TRBJ2-1	TRBD2	NA	TGTGCCAGCAGGTTAATAGCGGGAGTCTATGAGCAGTTCTTC	CASRLIAGVYEQFF
TRBV28	TRBJ1-4	TRBD1	NA	TGTGCCAGCACCTTACACCCGGGACAGGGAGTAAAAAAACTGTTTTTT	CASTLHPGQGVKKLFF
TRBV10-3	TRBJ1-3	NA	NA	TGTGCCATCACAGGTTCGGACACCATATATTTT	CAITGSDTIYF
TRBV11-2	TRBJ2-7	NA	once	TGTGCCAGCAGCTTTCGGTTGCCATCCTACGAGCAGTACTTC	CASSFRLPSYEQYF
TRBV6-8	TRBJ1-1	NA	NA	TGTGCCAGCAGGAGAATCGGCACTGAAGCTTTCTTT	CASRRIGTEAFF
TRBV24-1	TRBJ2-2	NA	NA	TGTGCCACCAGTGATGCAACTGACACCGGGGAGCTGTTTTTT	CATSDATDTGELFF
TRBV30	TRBJ1-1	NA	NA	TGTGCCTGGAGTGTTCAGGGGATTGAAGCTTTCTTT	CAWSVQGIEAFF
TRBV2	TRBJ1-2	NA	NA	TGTGCCAGCAGTGGGCAGGCAGCTAACTATGGCTACACCTTC	CASSGQAANYGYTF
TRBV29-1	TRBJ1-2	TRBD1	NA	TGCAGCGTACAGGGGGCACAGGGCTACACCTTC	CSVQGAQGYTF
TRBV2	TRBJ1-3	NA	NA	TGTGCCAGCAGTGAAGTTCACAGAGGAAACACCATATATTTT	CASSEVHRGNTIYF
TRBV29-1	TRBJ2-1	NA	NA	TGCAGCTCCTTCCACAGCGGAGGCTACAATGAGCAGTTCTTC	CSSFHSGGYNEQFF
TRBV7-9	TRBJ1-2	NA	once	TGTGCCAGCAGCCCCCCCTGGGGAGAGTATGGCTACACCTTC	CASSPPWGEYGYTF
TRBV7-9	TRBJ2-2	TRBD1	NA	TGTGCCAGCAGTTATGACAGGGCCACCGGGGAGCTGTTTTTT	CASSYDRATGELFF
TRBV2	TRBJ1-5	NA	NA	TGTGCCAGCAGTGGGGGGGGTAATCAGCCCCAGCATTTT	CASSGGGNQPQHF
TRBV28	TRBJ2-7	NA	NA	TGTGCCAGCAGTATCGGACAGCTCTACGAGCAGTACTTC	CASSIGQLYEQYF
TRBV20-1	TRBJ1-4	NA	NA	TGCAGTGCTAGCGTCTATGAAAAACTGTTTTTT	CSASVYEKLFF
TRBV2	TRBJ2-7	NA	NA	TGTGCCAGCAGTGGTTCCGACGAGCAGTACTTC	CASSGSDEQYF
TRBV19	TRBJ2-4	TRBD2	NA	TGTGCCAGCGAGGACAGGCCGGGACTAGCGGGAGGACGGAACATTCAGTACTTC	CASEDRPGLAGGRNIQYF
TRBV28	TRBJ1-2	NA	NA	TGTGCCAGCAGTCCCCGGGAGTATGGCTACACCTTC	CASSPREYGYTF
TRBV7-5	TRBJ2-2	NA	NA	TGTGCCAGAAGCCCAAGGGGACTAGCGGGAGCTAGGAACACCGGGGAGCTGTTTTTT	CARSPRGLAGARNTGELFF
TRBV27	TRBJ2-7	TRBD1	few	TGTGCCAGCAGTTCCACCAACCCACCGACAGGGACCCTCTACGAGCAGTACTTC	CASSSTNPPTGTLYEQYF
TRBV7-3	TRBJ2-2	TRBD2	NA	TGTGCCAGCAGCCTGGGACTAAAGAACACCGGGGAGCTGTTTTTT	CASSLGLKNTGELFF
TRBV3-1/TRBV3-2	TRBJ1-5	NA	NA	TGTGCCAGCAGTAACGAAAGGGGTGGACAGCCCCAGCATTTT	CASSNERGGQPQHF
TRBV7-8	TRBJ1-6	NA	NA	TGTGCCAGCACCATTCCAGGGAATTCACCCCTCCACTTT	CASTIPGNSPLHF
TRBV30	TRBJ1-2	TRBD1	NA	TGTGCCTGGAGTTCGAGACAGGGGTATGGCTACACCTTC	CAWSSRQGYGYTF
TRBV30	TRBJ2-1	TRBD2	NA	TGTGCCTGGAGTGTACTACTAGCGGGAGATAATGAGCAGTTCTTC	CAWSVLLAGDNEQFF
TRBV5-8	TRBJ1-1	NA	NA	TGTGCCAGCAGCCCCCGGAGGGGCGCTGAAGCTTTCTTT	CASSPRRGAEAFF
TRBV3-1/TRBV3-2	TRBJ2-7	NA	NA	TGTGCCAGCAGCCAAGATTGGACAGACACCTACGAGCAGTACTTC	CASSQDWTDTYEQYF
TRBV19	TRBJ2-3	NA	NA	TGTGCCAGTAGTACCCCCCCCCAGGGCGATCTGCGGGATACGCAGTATTTT	CASSTPPQGDLRDTQYF
TRBV12-3/TRBV12-4	TRBJ1-1	NA	NA	TGTGCCAGCAGTACCGGGGTGGTGACTGAAGCTTTCTTT	CASSTGVVTEAFF
TRBV4-2	TRBJ2-5	TRBD2	NA	TGTGCCAGCAGCGACGGGACTAGCGGACAAGAGACCCAGTACTTC	CASSDGTSGQETQYF